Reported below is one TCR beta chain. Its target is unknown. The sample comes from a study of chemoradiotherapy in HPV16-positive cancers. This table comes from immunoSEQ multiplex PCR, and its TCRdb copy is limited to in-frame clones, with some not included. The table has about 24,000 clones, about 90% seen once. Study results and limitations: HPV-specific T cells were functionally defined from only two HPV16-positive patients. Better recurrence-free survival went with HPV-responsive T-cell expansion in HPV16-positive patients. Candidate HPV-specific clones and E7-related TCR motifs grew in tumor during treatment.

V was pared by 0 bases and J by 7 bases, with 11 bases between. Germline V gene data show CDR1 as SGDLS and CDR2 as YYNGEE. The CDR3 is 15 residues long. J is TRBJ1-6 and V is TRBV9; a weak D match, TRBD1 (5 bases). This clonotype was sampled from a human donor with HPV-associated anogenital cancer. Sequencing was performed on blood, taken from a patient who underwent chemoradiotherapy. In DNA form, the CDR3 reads TGTGCCAGCAGCGTAGGGGACTTTTTCAATTCACCCCTCCACTTT. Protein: CASSVGDFFNSPLHF.